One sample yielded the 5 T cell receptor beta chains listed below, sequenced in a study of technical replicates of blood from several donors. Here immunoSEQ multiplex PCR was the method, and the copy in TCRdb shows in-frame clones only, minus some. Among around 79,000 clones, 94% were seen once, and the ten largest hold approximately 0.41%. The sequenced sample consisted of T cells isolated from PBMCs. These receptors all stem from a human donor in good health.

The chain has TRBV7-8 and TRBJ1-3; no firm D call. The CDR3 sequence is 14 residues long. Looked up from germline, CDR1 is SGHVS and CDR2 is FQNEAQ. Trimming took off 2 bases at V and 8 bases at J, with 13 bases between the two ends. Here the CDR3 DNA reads TGTGCCAGCAGCTTAACAGCCTCGAGGGACACCATATATTTT. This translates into CASSLTASRDTIYF.

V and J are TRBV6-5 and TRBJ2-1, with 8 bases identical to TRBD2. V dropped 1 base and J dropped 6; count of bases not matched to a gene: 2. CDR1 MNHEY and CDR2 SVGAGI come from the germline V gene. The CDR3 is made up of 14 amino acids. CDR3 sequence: CASSYWTSLNEQFF. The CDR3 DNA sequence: TGTGCCAGCAGTTACTGGACTAGCCTCAATGAGCAGTTCTTC.

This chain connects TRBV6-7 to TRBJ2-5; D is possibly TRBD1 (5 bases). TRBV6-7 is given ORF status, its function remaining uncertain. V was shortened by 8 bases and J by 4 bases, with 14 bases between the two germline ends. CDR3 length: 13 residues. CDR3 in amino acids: CASVPGALETQYF. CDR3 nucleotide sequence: TGTGCCAGCGTCCCTGGGGCTTTAGAGACCCAGTACTTC.

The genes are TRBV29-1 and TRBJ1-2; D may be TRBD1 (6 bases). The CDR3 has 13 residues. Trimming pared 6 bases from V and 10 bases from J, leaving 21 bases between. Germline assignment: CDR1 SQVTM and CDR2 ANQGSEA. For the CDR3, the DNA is TGCAGCGTGTGCCCGACAGGAGCTTATCTCTACACCTTC. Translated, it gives CSVCPTGAYLYTF.

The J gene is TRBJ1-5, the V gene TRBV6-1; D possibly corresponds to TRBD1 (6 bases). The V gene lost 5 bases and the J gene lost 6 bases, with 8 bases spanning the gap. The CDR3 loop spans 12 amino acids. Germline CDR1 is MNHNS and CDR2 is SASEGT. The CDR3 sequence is CASSRQVQPQHF. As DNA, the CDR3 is TGTGCCAGCAGTAGACAGGTTCAGCCCCAGCATTTT.